This T cell receptor beta chain came from a study of T cell responses to AZD1222 COVID-19 vaccine. On the study more broadly: Second doses at about 4 or about 12 weeks were pooled.

Trimming took 4 bases from V and 1 from J; bases not matched to a gene: 5. This CDR3 contains 15 residues. Germline values: CDR1 SGHNT, CDR2 YYREEE (reference sequence). The protocol was immunoSEQ multiplex PCR, while the TCRdb copy is restricted to in-frame clones and leaves out a portion. The profile shows roughly 76,000 clones, roughly 84% of them singletons. Study observations and caveats: None of the repertoires were sampled until the peak T cell response had passed. Just a handful of AZD1222 recipients tested seropositive at baseline.

In regard to this clone: Its specificity is not known.

The TCR comes from an adult in good health. The V gene is TRBV5-4, the J gene TRBJ1-3, with 7 bases fitting TRBD1. The sample in question was peripheral blood, obtained on day 0 of AZD1222 vaccination. The CDR3, as DNA: TGTGCCAGCAGCCCCAGACAGGGATCTGGAAACACCATATATTTT. Translating gives CASSPRQGSGNTIYF.